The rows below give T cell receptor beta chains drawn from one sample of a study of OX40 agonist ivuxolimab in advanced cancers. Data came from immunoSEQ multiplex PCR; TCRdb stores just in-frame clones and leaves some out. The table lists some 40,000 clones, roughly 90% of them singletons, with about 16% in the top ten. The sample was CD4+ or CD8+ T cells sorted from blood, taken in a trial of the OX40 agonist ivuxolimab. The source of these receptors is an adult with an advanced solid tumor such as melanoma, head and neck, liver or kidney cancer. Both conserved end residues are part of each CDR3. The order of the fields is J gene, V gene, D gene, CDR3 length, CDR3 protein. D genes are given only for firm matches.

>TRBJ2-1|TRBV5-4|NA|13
CASSFGLYNEQFF
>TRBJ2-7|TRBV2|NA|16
CASGGTIQGLTYEQYF
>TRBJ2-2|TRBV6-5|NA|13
CASSQGPTGELFF
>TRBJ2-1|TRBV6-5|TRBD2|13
CASRSGGAPEQFF
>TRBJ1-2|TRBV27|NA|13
CASSIDRWRGYTF
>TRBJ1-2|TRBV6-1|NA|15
CASSEFGGLTYGYTF
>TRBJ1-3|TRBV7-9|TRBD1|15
CASSLPGTAGNTIYF
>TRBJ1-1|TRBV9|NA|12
CASSPAGTEAFF
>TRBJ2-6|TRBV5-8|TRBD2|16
CASSLAGTTGANVLTF
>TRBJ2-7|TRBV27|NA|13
CASSLWFGHEQYF
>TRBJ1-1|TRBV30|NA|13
CAWVDRLNTEAFF
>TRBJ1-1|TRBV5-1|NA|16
CASSLKPGGVDTEAFF
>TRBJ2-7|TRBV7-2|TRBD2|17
CASSLAGVLAGGNEQYF